These 11 T cell receptor beta chains were sequenced from one sample in a study of Graves' ophthalmopathy and Graves' hyperthyroidism. The authors amplified TCR beta CDR3 regions from RNA transcripts. Second-round multiplex PCR came after a first-round RT-PCR that employed HTBI primers. In TCRdb, the multiplex PCR reads were re-called with MiXCR into one record per CDR3 protein. This sample has over 650,000 distinct CDR3 sequences, with roughly 41% found just once. Sample: peripheral blood. Every receptor here comes from an adult man with Graves' ophthalmopathy.

This clonotype showed up many times. The J gene is TRBJ1-5, the V gene TRBV6-6; TRBD1 agrees at 11 bases. Trimming took 3 bases from V and 4 from J; bases not matched to a gene: 5. The CDR3 contains 16 residues. Germline V gives CDR1 MNHNY, CDR2 SVGAGI (reference sequence). CDR3 amino acids: CASSYLGQGENQPQHF. CDR3 sequence (DNA): TGTGCCAGCAGTTATTTGGGACAGGGGGAAAATCAGCCCCAGCATTTT.

In regard to this clonotype: One end of the junction varies from germline; a read error may be responsible. The chain recombines TRBV29-1 with TRBJ1-1; no reliable D call. The CDR3 has 13 amino acids. Germline values: CDR1 SQVTM, CDR2 ANQGSEA. The DNA of the CDR3 is TGCAGCGTTGAAGTCATGGTAGGCACTGAAGCTTTCTTC. This sequence encodes CSVEVMVGTEAFF.

Notes on this clonotype: One base away lies a much larger clone, so this may be a sequencing read error. The chain carries TRBV7-3 and TRBJ1-6; D gene uncertain. Germline CDR1 reads SGHTA; CDR2 reads FQGTGA. The CDR3 has 19 residues. This CDR3 reads CASSLTHAAGRHYNSPLYF. Written as DNA, the CDR3 is TGTGCCAGCAGCTTAACTCACGCTGCAGGAAGACACTATAATTCACCCCTCTACTTT.

This clonotype was seen repeatedly, ten times or more. J is TRBJ1-5 and V is TRBV7-9; TRBD1 is a possible D gene (6 bases). Trimming took off 4 bases at V and 3 bases at J, with 16 bases between the two ends. The CDR3 contains 16 residues. Germline V gene sequence: CDR1 SEHNR, CDR2 FQNEAQ (reference sequence). The CDR3 reads CASSSPRTGNNQPQHF. The CDR3 nucleotides read TGTGCCAGCAGCTCCCCCCGTACAGGGAACAATCAGCCCCAGCATTTT.

This chain links TRBV6-2 or TRBV6-3 with TRBJ2-5, with D perhaps given as TRBD1 or TRBD2 (6 bases each). Deletions cut 2 bases from V and 7 bases from J, with 14 bases between. This CDR3 comprises 14 residues. Per germline, CDR1 MNHEY and CDR2 SVGEGT. CDR3 nucleotides: TGTGCCAGCAGTTACGATATCGGGGGCTTGACCCAGTACTTC. Its protein product is CASSYDIGGLTQYF.

This clonotype was observed a few times. The gene calls are TRBV10-3 and TRBJ2-7, with 11 bases fitting TRBD1. The germline gives CDR1 ENHRY, CDR2 SYGVKD. V gave up 7 bases and J gave up 0 bases; unmatched junction bases: 5. The CDR3 has 15 residues. CDR3 nucleotide sequence: TGTGCCATCAAAGCCGGACAGGGGGCCTCCTACGAGCAGTACTTC. This encodes CAIKAGQGASYEQYF.

The chain combines TRBV10-3 with TRBJ2-7; 7 nucleotides line up with TRBD2. This CDR3 comprises 11 residues. V dropped 7 bases and J dropped 5; count of bases not matched to a gene: 2. Germline CDR1 is ENHRY and CDR2 is SYGVKD. The CDR3 region has the DNA TGTGCCATCAAGGGGAGGGACGAGCAGTACTTC. Translating gives CAIKGRDEQYF.

This clonotype was found many times. This chain links TRBV6-5 with TRBJ1-2, with 9 bases identical to TRBD1. This CDR3 has 13 amino acids. Per the germline V gene, CDR1 is MNHEY and CDR2 is SVGAGI. V was pared by 6 bases and J by 7 bases, with 6 bases of the junction left unmatched. CDR3 protein: CASSWTGVAGYTF. CDR3 nucleotides: TGTGCCAGCAGCTGGACAGGGGTGGCTGGCTACACCTTC.

V and J are TRBV19 and TRBJ2-7, with 9 positions matching TRBD1. This CDR3 contains 15 residues. The germline V gene encodes CDR1 LNHDA and CDR2 SQIVND (reference sequence). Trimming removed 6 bases from V and 3 bases from J; junction bases left unmatched: 9. Written as DNA, the CDR3 is TGTGCCAGTAGACAACAGGGGGCCCTCGACTACGAGCAGTACTTC. This translates into CASRQQGALDYEQYF.

This clonotype has only a few counts. The chain has TRBV7-9 and TRBJ2-5, with TRBD2 matching 11 bases. The length of the CDR3 is 20 residues. The germline gives CDR1 SEHNR, CDR2 FQNEAQ (reference sequence). Germline trimming cut 5 bases from V and 5 bases from J; bases unmatched to any gene: 22. The CDR3 here is CASSGTVPKIAGGRVETQYF. The CDR3 nucleotides read TGTGCCAGCAGCGGAACAGTCCCCAAGATAGCGGGAGGGCGGGTGGAGACCCAGTACTTC.

The V and J genes are TRBV12-3 or TRBV12-4 and TRBJ2-5, with unresolved D. V gave up 3 bases and J gave up 0 bases, with 8 bases separating them. CDR3 length: 14 residues. CDR3 bases: TGTGCCAGCAGTTTTGGAGAGTACCAAGAGACCCAGTACTTC. Translated: CASSFGEYQETQYF.